This is a list of T cell receptor beta chains from one sample in a study of regulatory T cells in long-lasting Graves disease. In TCRdb, the multiplex PCR reads were re-called with MiXCR into one record per CDR3 protein. The repertoire holds about 560,000 distinct CDR3 sequences, with roughly a sixth as singletons. These same records also appear under a second study, on T cells in Graves' hyperthyroidism and ophthalmopathy.

This sample comprised peripheral blood mononuclear cells (PBMCs), obtained at new diagnosis, from a patient treated with antithyroid drugs. The receptors originated from a young man with Graves disease. Each CDR3 is given with its conserved first and last residue. A D gene is named only where the DNA matches it firmly. Some rows have no size entry. The others give once, few or many, or a class for an expanded clone.

D gene: NA
clone size: many
J gene: TRBJ2-7
V gene: TRBV18
CDR3 DNA: TGTGCCAGCTCCCCCGCGGAAGTTGGCGAGCAGTACTTC
CDR3 protein: CASSPAEVGEQYF

D gene: NA
clone size: NA
J gene: TRBJ2-2
V gene: TRBV19
CDR3 DNA: TGTGCCAGTAGTATCGGGCCAAAGGCCGGGGAGCTGTTTTTT
CDR3 protein: CASSIGPKAGELFF

D gene: TRBD1
clone size: few
J gene: TRBJ2-7
V gene: TRBV6-2/TRBV6-3
CDR3 DNA: TGTGCCAGCAGTTACCCCAGGGGGAGCGGCTACGAGCAGTACTTC
CDR3 protein: CASSYPRGSGYEQYF

D gene: TRBD1
clone size: many
J gene: TRBJ2-7
V gene: TRBV6-2/TRBV6-3
CDR3 DNA: TGTGCCAGCAGTTACGGACGGGACAGGGTATCCTACGAGCAGTACTTC
CDR3 protein: CASSYGRDRVSYEQYF

D gene: TRBD2
clone size: many
J gene: TRBJ2-5
V gene: TRBV5-8
CDR3 DNA: TGTGCCAGCAGCCAACTAGCGGGGGCGCCAGGGGGAGAGACCCAGTACTTC
CDR3 protein: CASSQLAGAPGGETQYF

D gene: NA
clone size: few
J gene: TRBJ1-1
V gene: TRBV7-9
CDR3 DNA: TGTGCCAGCAGCTTAGCGCGGCAGGGGTCCACTGAAGCTTTCTTT
CDR3 protein: CASSLARQGSTEAFF

D gene: TRBD2
clone size: many
J gene: TRBJ2-3
V gene: TRBV11-2
CDR3 DNA: TGTGCCAGCAGCTTAGTTCCTAGCGGGAGGGCAGATACGCAGTATTTT
CDR3 protein: CASSLVPSGRADTQYF

D gene: NA
clone size: NA
J gene: TRBJ1-5
V gene: TRBV28
CDR3 DNA: TGTGCCAGCAGTATAAGACTTGGGGTATCGAGCAATCAGCCCCAGCATTTT
CDR3 protein: CASSIRLGVSSNQPQHF

D gene: NA
clone size: few
J gene: TRBJ2-3
V gene: TRBV5-1
CDR3 DNA: TGCGCCAGCATGTTAGAGGGGGCAGATACGCAGTATTTT
CDR3 protein: CASMLEGADTQYF

D gene: TRBD1
clone size: many
J gene: TRBJ2-1
V gene: TRBV20-1
CDR3 DNA: TGCAGTGCTACGCACAGGGGTGAGCAGTTCTTC
CDR3 protein: CSATHRGEQFF

D gene: TRBD1
clone size: few
J gene: TRBJ2-7
V gene: TRBV7-2
CDR3 DNA: TGTGCCAGCAGCTCGTTCAGGGGGCACTACGAGCAGTACTTC
CDR3 protein: CASSSFRGHYEQYF

D gene: NA
clone size: many
J gene: TRBJ1-3
V gene: TRBV25-1
CDR3 DNA: TGTGCCAGCAGTGAATGGGGGACTGGAAACACCATATATTTT
CDR3 protein: CASSEWGTGNTIYF

D gene: NA
clone size: few
J gene: TRBJ1-1
V gene: TRBV14
CDR3 DNA: TGTGCCAGCAGCCAAGATTGGGCGGCCCCCACTGAAGCTTTCTTT
CDR3 protein: CASSQDWAAPTEAFF

D gene: NA
clone size: NA
J gene: TRBJ2-5
V gene: TRBV5-1
CDR3 DNA: TGCGCCACCTCTCCGCCAGGGCTAGAGACCCAGTACTTC
CDR3 protein: CATSPPGLETQYF

D gene: NA
clone size: NA
J gene: TRBJ1-1
V gene: TRBV19
CDR3 DNA: TGTGCCAGTGGGGGGGCTGGGGGTGGGGGGAGCACTGAAGCTTTCTTT
CDR3 protein: CASGGAGGGGSTEAFF

D gene: TRBD2
clone size: many
J gene: TRBJ2-3
V gene: TRBV7-2
CDR3 DNA: TGTGCCAGCAGCCCCAGGACTAGCGGGAGTTTCGGCACGCAGTATTTT
CDR3 protein: CASSPRTSGSFGTQYF

D gene: NA
clone size: NA
J gene: TRBJ1-4
V gene: TRBV11-2
CDR3 DNA: TGTGCCAGCAGCTTAGGTGGGGGCCCCTCGAGCGATGAAAAACTGTTTTTT
CDR3 protein: CASSLGGGPSSDEKLFF

D gene: NA
clone size: NA
J gene: TRBJ2-4
V gene: TRBV6-1
CDR3 DNA: TGTGCCAGCAGTCAAAATTATGGTAGCCCCGGGAACATTCAGTACTTC
CDR3 protein: CASSQNYGSPGNIQYF

D gene: TRBD1
clone size: few
J gene: TRBJ2-5
V gene: TRBV24-1
CDR3 DNA: TGTGCCACCAGTGAGAACTACAGGGGAGAGACCCAGTACTTC
CDR3 protein: CATSENYRGETQYF

D gene: TRBD1
clone size: many
J gene: TRBJ1-6
V gene: TRBV12-3/TRBV12-4
CDR3 DNA: TGTGCCAGCAGTCTGACAGGGGGAAGTAATTCACCCCTCCACTTT
CDR3 protein: CASSLTGGSNSPLHF

D gene: NA
clone size: NA
J gene: TRBJ2-7
V gene: TRBV20-1
CDR3 DNA: TGCAGTGCTAGAGACACAACAGCCTACGAGCAGTACTTC
CDR3 protein: CSARDTTAYEQYF

D gene: NA
clone size: few
J gene: TRBJ1-1
V gene: TRBV5-1
CDR3 DNA: TGCGCCAGCAGCTTGGGGGGGGCTAAGAACACTGAAGCTTTCTTT
CDR3 protein: CASSLGGAKNTEAFF